The rows below give T cell receptor beta chains drawn from one sample of a study of cytomegalovirus exposure and HLA in healthy donors. The data were produced by immunoSEQ multiplex PCR, yet TCRdb's version contains in-frame clones alone and is incomplete. The sample yields 190,000 or so clones, around 86% seen once. The specimen was PBMCs. The receptors shown here come from a man in his forties or fifties in good health and CMV-seronegative. CDR3s include the opening cysteine and the closing phenylalanine or tryptophan. Each record gives: clone size, J gene, V gene, D gene, CDR3 DNA, CDR3 protein. The D gene is left open where the match is weak. Only part of the rows carry a size: once, few, many, or a class if the clone is expanded.

once | TRBJ2-7 | TRBV18 | TRBD1 | TGTGCCAGCTCGGGAAGGGACAGGGGCTCCTACGAGCAGTACTTC | CASSGRDRGSYEQYF
few | TRBJ2-5 | TRBV6-5 | TRBD2 | TGTGCCAGCAGCTCAATAGCGGGGGTACAAGAGACCCAGTACTTC | CASSSIAGVQETQYF
- | TRBJ1-6 | TRBV7-2 | TRBD1 | TGTGCCAGCAGCCCCCGCAGGGGGCATAATTCACCCCTCCACTTT | CASSPRRGHNSPLHF
- | TRBJ2-2 | TRBV11-2 | - | TGTGCCAGCAGCATGATCGTGGCAGGGGTCGGGGAGCTGTTTTTT | CASSMIVAGVGELFF
- | TRBJ2-7 | TRBV11-2 | - | TGTGCCAGCAGCGAGAGAGGGGAGCAGTACTTC | CASSERGEQYF
- | TRBJ1-1 | TRBV6-5 | - | TGTGCCAGCACACTTAGCAGGGACACTGAAGCTTTCTTT | CASTLSRDTEAFF
- | TRBJ2-5 | TRBV4-1 | - | TGCGCCAGCAGCCAAGCCAGAGGGCATCACCCATATACTTACCAAGAGACCCAGTACTTC | CASSQARGHHPYTYQETQYF
few | TRBJ1-2 | TRBV18 | - | TGTGCCAGCTCACCGGCAGGGAACTATGGCTACACCTTC | CASSPAGNYGYTF
- | TRBJ2-7 | TRBV27 | TRBD1 | TGTGCCAGCAGGACAGGGACGTACGAGCAGTACTTC | CASRTGTYEQYF
once | TRBJ2-1 | TRBV18 | TRBD2 | TGTGCCAGCTCACCAGGACTAGCGGGAACTTACAATGAGCAGTTCTTC | CASSPGLAGTYNEQFF
- | TRBJ2-4 | TRBV29-1 | - | TGCAGCGTCTCATCTGGAGGGTCGGCGGCCAAAAACATTCAGTACTTC | CSVSSGGSAAKNIQYF
- | TRBJ1-5 | TRBV7-2 | - | TGTGCCAGCAGCAACAGACACGGGGGCAATCAGCCCCAGCATTTT | CASSNRHGGNQPQHF
- | TRBJ1-1 | TRBV28 | TRBD1 | TGTGCCAGCACTCCGGGACAGGGGGCGCGGGGAGCTTTCTTT | CASTPGQGARGAFF
- | TRBJ2-2 | TRBV2 | - | TGTGCCAGCAGGTGGGGGGGCAGGGCCGGGGAGCTGTTTTTT | CASRWGGRAGELFF
- | TRBJ1-4 | TRBV5-1 | TRBD1 | TGCGCCAGCAGCTTAACGGGACAGGATAATGAAAAACTGTTTTTT | CASSLTGQDNEKLFF
- | TRBJ1-1 | TRBV9 | - | TGTGCCAGCAGCGTAGTCTCGACAGTCACTGAAGCTTTCTTT | CASSVVSTVTEAFF
- | TRBJ2-2 | TRBV11-2 | TRBD2 | TGTGCCAGCAGCACACGAGGACTAGCGGGAGGTTACACCGGGGAGCTGTTTTTT | CASSTRGLAGGYTGELFF
- | TRBJ1-6 | TRBV6-7 | TRBD1 | TGTGCCAGCAGTCTAAAGTGGACAGGACTAAGCTCCTATAATTCACCCCTCCACTTT | CASSLKWTGLSSYNSPLHF
- | TRBJ2-1 | TRBV7-3 | - | TGTGCCAGCAGCCCCAGACTAGAAACCCATGAGCAGTTCTTC | CASSPRLETHEQFF
- | TRBJ1-1 | TRBV27 | TRBD1 | TGTGCCAGCAGTTTAGGGACAGCGTACACTGAAGCTTTCTTT | CASSLGTAYTEAFF
- | TRBJ2-7 | TRBV27 | - | TGTGCCAGCAGGGCAGGGTACTACGAGCAGTACTTC | CASRAGYYEQYF
- | TRBJ1-6 | TRBV6-5 | TRBD1 | TGTGCCAGCAGTACCGGGACAGGGGGCAATTCACCCCTCCACTTT | CASSTGTGGNSPLHF